These 14 T cell receptor beta chains came from one sample sequenced in a study of blood T cell repertoires in COVID-19 (dated by TCRdb to about 2020). Receptors were amplified or captured by the immunoSEQ multiplex PCR assay. In its TCRdb copy, this immuneACCESS table keeps in-frame sequences only and misses some clones. Where compared with another copy, unresolved V genes explain less than half of these, and the others have no known cause. In all, the sample holds about 200,000 clones, and 65% to 90% of those were seen once. The top ten clones comprise under 15% of the sample. The sample was peripheral blood. All receptors derive from a human donor in a cohort sampled during active COVID-19.

The chain is built from TRBV6-5 and TRBJ2-7; 9 bases are shared with TRBD1. Trimming removed 6 bases from V and 0 bases from J; junction bases left unmatched: 6. Germline V gene lookup returns CDR1 MNHEY and CDR2 SVGAGI. This CDR3 is 15 amino acids long. The CDR3 region is CASSHGTGSSYEQYF. The CDR3 DNA sequence: TGTGCCAGCAGCCACGGGACAGGGAGCTCCTACGAGCAGTACTTC.

Remarks on this clone: A much larger clone is a single base away; this may be a read error. V and J are TRBV24-1 and TRBJ2-5; 8 bases line up with TRBD1. This CDR3 contains 14 residues. Germline V gene lookup returns CDR1 KGHDR and CDR2 SFDVKD. CDR3 loop: CVTSDTGTGETQYF. CDR3 nucleotides: TGTGTCACCAGTGACACCGGGACAGGAGAGACCCAGTACTTC.

The chain carries TRBV7-9 and TRBJ2-5; D perhaps matches TRBD2 (5 bases). Germline CDR1 and CDR2: SEHNR and FQNEAQ (reference sequence). V gave up 7 bases and J gave up 0 bases, with 15 bases separating them. The CDR3 totals 15 residues. As DNA, the CDR3 is TGTGCCAGCACCGACTACCAGGAGTACCAAGAGACCCAGTACTTC. This gives the protein CASTDYQEYQETQYF.

The rearrangement uses TRBV28 and TRBJ2-7, with 9 bases lining up with TRBD1. The ends lost 2 bases at V and 7 bases at J; junction bases unmatched: 9. Germline V CDR1 and CDR2: MDHEN, SYDVKM. The CDR3 extends over 15 amino acids. The chain's CDR3 is CASSLRYRGRREQYF. The DNA for the CDR3 is TGTGCCAGCAGTTTAAGGTACAGGGGGCGGAGGGAGCAGTACTTC.

The chain joins TRBV7-6 to TRBJ2-7; 8 nucleotides agree with TRBD1. The CDR3 runs 14 residues. V was pared by 1 base and J by 2 bases, with 1 base of the junction left unmatched. Germline loops: CDR1 SGHVS, CDR2 FNYEAQ. CDR3 region: CASSLVQGAYEQYF. CDR3 nucleotides: TGTGCCAGCAGCTTAGTACAGGGGGCCTACGAGCAGTACTTC. Full variable domain (outside the CDR3, taken from reference TRBV7-6 and TRBJ2-7): GAGVSQSPRYKVTKRGQDVALRCDPISGHVSLYWYRQALGQGPEFLTYFNYEAQQDKSGLPNDRFSAERPEGSISTLTIQRTEQRDSAMYRCASSLVQGAYEQYFGPGTRLTVT.

The chain uses TRBV10-3 and TRBJ1-2, with 8 nucleotides matching TRBD1. This CDR3 has 15 residues. With V trimmed by 2 bases and J by 4 bases, 6 bases remained unmatched. From germline, CDR1 is ENHRY and CDR2 SYGVKD. The CDR3 region is CAISEAGGDTYGYTF. The CDR3 bases are TGTGCCATCAGTGAGGCAGGGGGCGATACCTATGGCTACACCTTC.

The CDR3 sequence is CASSQRTSGTVHNEQFF. The CDR3 DNA reads as TGTGCCAGCAGTCAACGGACTAGCGGGACCGTACACAATGAGCAGTTCTTC. This rearrangement joins TRBV6-6 to TRBJ2-1; 12 bases are shared with TRBD2. The CDR3 extends over 17 amino acids. The V gene's germline CDR1 is MNHNY and CDR2 SVGAGI (reference sequence). V shed 5 bases, J shed 5 bases, and the junction held 10 bases outside the gene matches.

A note on this clone: The sample carries other DNA sequences with the same CDR3. The chain joins TRBV30 to TRBJ2-1; D gene ambiguous. In germline, CDR1 is GTSNPN, CDR2 SVGIG (reference sequence). The CDR3 spans 12 residues. V lost 3 bases, J lost 0 bases, and 3 bases lay in between. CDR3 amino acids: CAWRYSYNEQFF. For the CDR3, the DNA is TGTGCCTGGAGGTACTCCTACAATGAGCAGTTCTTC.

The rearrangement links TRBV24-1 to TRBJ1-2; TRBD1 aligns across 7 bases. Germline loops: CDR1 KGHDR, CDR2 SFDVKD. The trim removed 5 bases at V and 4 bases at J, leaving 9 bases unmatched. The CDR3 loop spans 15 amino acids. The CDR3 sequence is CATSGYRGASYGYTF. The CDR3 nucleotides are TGTGCCACCAGTGGTTACAGGGGCGCCAGCTATGGCTACACCTTC.

The chain recombines TRBV9 with TRBJ2-3; 10 bases agree with TRBD2. The J segment lost 3 bases and the V segment lost 4 bases, leaving 11 bases of the junction unmatched. Per the germline V gene, CDR1 is SGDLS and CDR2 is YYNGEE. This CDR3 is built from 17 residues. The CDR3 nucleotides read TGTGCCAGCAGCCCGAGGACTAGCGGAGGGGGGACAGATACGCAGTATTTT. Translating gives CASSPRTSGGGTDTQYF.

V is TRBV6-5 and J is TRBJ1-1; maybe TRBD1 (5 bases). Germline CDR1 and CDR2: MNHEY and SVGAGI. CDR3 size: 13 residues. Trimming shortened V by 6 bases and J by 6 bases, and 14 bases separated the two germline ends. The CDR3 loop reads CASSLLRGSEAFF. For the CDR3, the DNA is TGTGCCAGCAGCCTTCTAAGGGGTTCTGAAGCTTTCTTT.

This clone was counted a single time. The V gene is TRBV27, the J gene TRBJ2-3; D is unclear. Germline V gene data show CDR1 as MNHEY and CDR2 as SMNVEV (reference sequence). V lost 6 bases and J 0 bases, leaving 7 bases between the germline ends. The CDR3 extends over 13 amino acids. CDR3 residues: CASRRFSTDTQYF. The CDR3, as DNA: TGTGCCAGCAGGCGCTTTAGCACAGATACGCAGTATTTT.

J is TRBJ1-2 and V is TRBV30; the D gene is possibly TRBD1 (6 bases). The CDR3 extends over 12 amino acids. The germline V and J ends were trimmed by 6 bases and 4 bases, with 12 bases remaining between them. Per germline, CDR1 GTSNPN and CDR2 SVGIG (reference sequence). DNA of the CDR3: TGTGCCTGCCTACCACAGGGCTATGGCTACACCTTC. This sequence encodes CACLPQGYGYTF.

The genes are TRBV21-1 and TRBJ1-5. TRBV21-1 is tagged as a pseudogene. This CDR3 spans 14 amino acids. The CDR3 DNA sequence: TGTGCCAGCAGCCCCGCGGGGGTAGCCCAGCCCCAGCATTTT. Translation: CASSPAGVAQPQHF.